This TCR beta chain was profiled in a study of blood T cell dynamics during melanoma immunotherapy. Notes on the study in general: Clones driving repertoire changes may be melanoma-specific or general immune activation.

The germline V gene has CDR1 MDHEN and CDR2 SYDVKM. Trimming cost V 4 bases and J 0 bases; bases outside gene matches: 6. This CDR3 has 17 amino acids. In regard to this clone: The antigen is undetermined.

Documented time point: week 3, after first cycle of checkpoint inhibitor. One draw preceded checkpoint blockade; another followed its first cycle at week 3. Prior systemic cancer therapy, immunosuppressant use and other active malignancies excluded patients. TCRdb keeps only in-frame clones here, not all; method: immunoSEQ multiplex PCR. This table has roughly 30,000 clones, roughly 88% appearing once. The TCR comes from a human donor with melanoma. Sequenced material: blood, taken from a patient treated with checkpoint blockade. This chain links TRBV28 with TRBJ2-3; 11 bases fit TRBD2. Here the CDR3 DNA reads TGTGCCAGCAGTTCCGTGACTAGCGGGGTTAGCACAGATACGCAGTATTTT. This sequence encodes CASSSVTSGVSTDTQYF.